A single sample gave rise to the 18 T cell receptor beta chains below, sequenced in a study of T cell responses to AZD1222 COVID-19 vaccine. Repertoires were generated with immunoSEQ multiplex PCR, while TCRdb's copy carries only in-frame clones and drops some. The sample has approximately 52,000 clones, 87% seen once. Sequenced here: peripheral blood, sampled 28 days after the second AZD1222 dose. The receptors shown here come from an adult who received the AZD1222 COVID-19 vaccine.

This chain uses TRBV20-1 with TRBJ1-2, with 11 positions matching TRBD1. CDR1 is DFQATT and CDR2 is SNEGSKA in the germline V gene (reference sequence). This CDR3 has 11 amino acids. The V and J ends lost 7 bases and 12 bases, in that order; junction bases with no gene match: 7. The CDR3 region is CSDGTGGENTF. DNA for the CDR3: TGCAGTGACGGGACAGGGGGGGAAAACACCTTC.

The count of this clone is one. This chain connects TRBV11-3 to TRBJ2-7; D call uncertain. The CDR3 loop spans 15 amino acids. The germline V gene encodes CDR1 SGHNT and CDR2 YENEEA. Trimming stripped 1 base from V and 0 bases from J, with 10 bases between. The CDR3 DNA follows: TGTGCCAGCAGCTTAGGTCCCCACGGCTCCTACGAGCAGTACTTC. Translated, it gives CASSLGPHGSYEQYF.

CDR3 region: CATSASGRSEQFF. CDR3 DNA sequence: TGTGCCACCAGCGCTAGCGGGAGATCTGAGCAGTTCTTC. V is TRBV15 and J is TRBJ2-1; 10 bases align to TRBD2. The V segment lost 5 bases and the J segment 9 bases; nucleotides outside the gene matches: 4. Germline CDR1 and CDR2: LNHNV and YYDKDF (reference sequence). The CDR3 length is 13 residues.

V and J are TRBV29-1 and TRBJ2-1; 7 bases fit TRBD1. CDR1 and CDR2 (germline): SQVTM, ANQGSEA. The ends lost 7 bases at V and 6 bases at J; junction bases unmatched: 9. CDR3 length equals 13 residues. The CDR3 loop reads CSAQGSRGNEQFF. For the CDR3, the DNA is TGCAGCGCACAGGGGTCTAGGGGCAATGAGCAGTTCTTC.

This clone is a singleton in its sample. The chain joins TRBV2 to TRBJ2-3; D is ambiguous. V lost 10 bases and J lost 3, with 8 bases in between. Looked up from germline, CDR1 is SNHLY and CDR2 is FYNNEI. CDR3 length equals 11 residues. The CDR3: CATRLTDTQYF. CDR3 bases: TGTGCCACTCGATTAACAGATACGCAGTATTTT.

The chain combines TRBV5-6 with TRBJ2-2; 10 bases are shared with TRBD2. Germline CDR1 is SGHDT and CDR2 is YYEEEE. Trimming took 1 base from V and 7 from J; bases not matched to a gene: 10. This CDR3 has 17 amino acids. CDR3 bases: TGTGCCAGCAGCTTGCGGGCTAGCGGGAGCTTAAGCGGGGAGCTGTTTTTT. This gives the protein CASSLRASGSLSGELFF.

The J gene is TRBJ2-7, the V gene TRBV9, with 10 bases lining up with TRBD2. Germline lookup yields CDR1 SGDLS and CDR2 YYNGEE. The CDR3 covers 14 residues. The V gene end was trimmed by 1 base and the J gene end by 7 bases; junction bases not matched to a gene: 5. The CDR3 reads CASSVLGLAEEQYF. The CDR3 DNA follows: TGTGCCAGCAGCGTACTCGGACTAGCGGAGGAGCAGTACTTC.

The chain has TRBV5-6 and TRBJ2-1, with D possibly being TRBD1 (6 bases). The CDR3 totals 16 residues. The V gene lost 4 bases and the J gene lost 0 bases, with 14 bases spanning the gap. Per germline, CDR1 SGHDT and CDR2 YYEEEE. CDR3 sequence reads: CASSPTGRSSYNEQFF. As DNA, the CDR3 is TGTGCCAGCAGCCCCACAGGGCGAAGCTCCTACAATGAGCAGTTCTTC.

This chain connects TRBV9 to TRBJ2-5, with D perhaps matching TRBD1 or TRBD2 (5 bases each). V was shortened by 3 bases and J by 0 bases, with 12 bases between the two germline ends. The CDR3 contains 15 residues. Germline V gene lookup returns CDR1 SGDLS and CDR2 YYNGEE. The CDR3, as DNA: TGTGCCAGCAGCGCCACTGGGACCGACCAAGAGACCCAGTACTTC. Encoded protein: CASSATGTDQETQYF.

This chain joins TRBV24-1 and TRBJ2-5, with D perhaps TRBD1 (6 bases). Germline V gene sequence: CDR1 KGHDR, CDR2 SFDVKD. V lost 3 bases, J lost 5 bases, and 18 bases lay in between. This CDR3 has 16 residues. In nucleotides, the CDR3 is TGTGCCACCAGTGATCCAGGGGAGAAGGGGTGGGAGACCCAGTACTTC. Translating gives CATSDPGEKGWETQYF.

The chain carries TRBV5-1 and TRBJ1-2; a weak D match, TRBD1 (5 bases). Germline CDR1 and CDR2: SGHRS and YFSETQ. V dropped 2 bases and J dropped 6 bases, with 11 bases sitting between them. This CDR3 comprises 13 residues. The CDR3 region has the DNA TGCGCCAGCAGCTTATCCGGGGGTCATGGCTACACCTTC. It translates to CASSLSGGHGYTF. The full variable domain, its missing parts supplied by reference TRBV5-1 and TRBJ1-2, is KAGVTQTPRYLIKTRGQQVTLSCSPISGHRSVSWYQQTPGQGLQFLFEYFSETQRNKGNFPGRFSGRQFSNSRSEMNVSTLELGDSALYLCASSLSGGHGYTFGSGTRLTVV.

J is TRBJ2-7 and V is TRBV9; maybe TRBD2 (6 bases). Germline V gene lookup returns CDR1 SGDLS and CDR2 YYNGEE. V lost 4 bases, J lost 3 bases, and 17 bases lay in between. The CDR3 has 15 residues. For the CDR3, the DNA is TGTGCCAGCAGCTTCCGGGACTCAACGCTCTACGAGCAGTACTTC. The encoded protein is CASSFRDSTLYEQYF. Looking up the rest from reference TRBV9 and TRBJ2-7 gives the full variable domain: DSGVTQTPKHLITATGQRVTLRCSPRSGDLSVYWYQQSLDQGLQFLIQYYNGEERAKGNILERFSAQQFPDLHSELNLSSLELGDSALYFCASSFRDSTLYEQYFGPGTRLTVT.

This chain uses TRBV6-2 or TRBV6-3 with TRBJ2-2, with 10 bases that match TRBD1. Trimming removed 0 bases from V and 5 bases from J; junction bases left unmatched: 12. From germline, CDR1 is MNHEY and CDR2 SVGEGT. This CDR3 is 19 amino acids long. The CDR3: CASSYSPGQGSGLTGELFF. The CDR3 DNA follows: TGTGCCAGCAGTTACTCGCCGGGACAGGGGTCAGGGTTGACCGGGGAGCTGTTTTTT.

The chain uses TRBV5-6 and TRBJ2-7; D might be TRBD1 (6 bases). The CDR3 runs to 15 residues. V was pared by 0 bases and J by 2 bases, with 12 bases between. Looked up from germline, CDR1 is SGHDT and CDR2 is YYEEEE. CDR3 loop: CASSLVGTLTYEQYF. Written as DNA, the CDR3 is TGTGCCAGCAGCTTGGTAGGGACACTTACCTACGAGCAGTACTTC.

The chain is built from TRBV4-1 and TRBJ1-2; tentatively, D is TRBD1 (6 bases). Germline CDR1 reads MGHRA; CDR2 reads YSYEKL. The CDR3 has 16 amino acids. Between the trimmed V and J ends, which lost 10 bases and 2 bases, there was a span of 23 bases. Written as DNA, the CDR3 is TGCGCCACCAGTTCCGGGACAACCATTTCAAACTATGGCTACACCTTC. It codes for CATSSGTTISNYGYTF.

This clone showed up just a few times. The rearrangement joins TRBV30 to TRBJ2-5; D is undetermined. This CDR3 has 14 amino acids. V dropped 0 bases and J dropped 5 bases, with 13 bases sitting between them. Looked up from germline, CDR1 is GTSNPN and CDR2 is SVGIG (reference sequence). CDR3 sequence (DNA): TGTGCCTGGAGTGTGAGTGAATTAACCGAGACCCAGTACTTC. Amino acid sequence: CAWSVSELTETQYF.

The CDR3 here is CASSPQQGSYEQYF. CDR3 nucleotide sequence: TGTGCCAGCTCACCACAGCAGGGCAGCTACGAGCAGTACTTC. This rearrangement joins TRBV18 to TRBJ2-7; possibly TRBD1 for D (5 bases). Trimming removed 1 base at V and 3 bases at J, with 10 bases between. Germline CDR1 and CDR2: KGHSH and LQKENI. The CDR3 is made up of 14 amino acids.

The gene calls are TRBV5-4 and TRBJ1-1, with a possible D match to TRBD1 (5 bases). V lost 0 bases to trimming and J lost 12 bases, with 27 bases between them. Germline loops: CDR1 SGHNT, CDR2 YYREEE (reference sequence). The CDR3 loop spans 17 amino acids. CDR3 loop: CASSLDPAGVQTGGSFF. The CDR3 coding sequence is TGTGCCAGCAGCTTGGACCCGGCGGGGGTGCAGACCGGGGGGTCTTTCTTT.